The source of this T cell receptor (beta chain) is a study of shared clonotypes between healthy human individuals. Regarding the study as a whole: On the whole, naive subsets had larger estimated richness than memory subsets had.

About this clone: Antigen unknown.

Germline V gives CDR1 SGHVS, CDR2 FQNEAQ. The CDR3 has 14 residues. V lost 0 bases and J lost 3, with 9 bases in between. The assay was immunoSEQ multiplex PCR, and TCRdb's table has in-frame clones only and misses some. The sample shows some 2.3 million clones, approximately 93% of them seen only once. The sequence derives from a man aged 18-30 years in good health. Some clones in this sample may be carry-over from other donors' samples. Input material: naive CD4+ T cells from PBMCs. Subset reported: CD45RA+ positively selected. The gene calls are TRBV7-8 and TRBJ2-7; D not resolved. As DNA, the CDR3 is TGTGCCAGCAGCTTAGCTTTGCCAGACTACGAGCAGTACTTC. This gives the protein CASSLALPDYEQYF.